This T cell receptor beta chain comes out of a study of Graves' ophthalmopathy and Graves' hyperthyroidism. Amplification from RNA transcripts yielded the TCR beta CDR3 regions. HTBI primers primed a first-round RT-PCR, and a second-round multiplex PCR followed. TCRdb re-analysed the multiplex PCR reads in MiXCR, keeping a single row per CDR3 protein. In the table there are some 170,000 distinct CDR3 sequences, just under 40% of which are singletons. Having ophthalmopathy, the donors showed moderate-to-severe activity, CAS ≥3 and NOSPECS ≥4, with disease lasting under 3 months. Diagnostic conclusions were grounded in clinical symptoms, serum thyroxine, TRAb, thyroid ultrasound and orbital computed tomography. The source of the PBMCs was 10 ml of fresh peripheral blood. With 1 base removed from V and 6 bases from J, the gap between germline ends came to 12 bases. Germline CDR1 MGHDK, CDR2 SYGVNS. The CDR3 spans 14 residues.

The origin of this receptor is a man under 40 with Graves' ophthalmopathy. Sequenced: peripheral blood. The rearrangement joins TRBV25-1 to TRBJ1-2, with D unclear. The CDR3 DNA sequence: TGTGCCAGCAGTGAATTCGCGGGAATCAATGGCTACACCTTC. This codes for CASSEFAGINGYTF.